This paragraph reports one T cell receptor beta chain. Its antigen remains unknown. Naive CD8 cells, CD45RO-negative and positively selected for CCR7, excluded terminally differentiated effector memory CD45RA+ cells. These data originate in a study of shared clonotypes between healthy human individuals. As for the study in general: The donors, two women and a few men, were aged 18 to 49. Findings and limits, study-wide: The study found approximately 5% of naive CD4 clonotypes shared across a few donors.

TCRdb keeps only in-frame clones here, not all; method: immunoSEQ multiplex PCR. The sample has about 2.1 million clones; about 93% are singletons. Sequenced input: naive CD8+ T cells from PBMCs. The sequence derives from a man aged 18 to 30 in good health. Some clones in this sample may be carry-over from other donors' samples.

CDR3 sequence reads: CSVEQGGAYEQYF. CDR3 DNA sequence: TGCAGCGTTGAACAGGGAGGCGCCTACGAGCAGTACTTC. The J gene is TRBJ2-7, the V gene TRBV29-1, with D maybe TRBD2 (6 bases). Trimming left V 2 bases short and J 2 bases short, with 10 bases between. This CDR3 has 13 residues. In germline, CDR1 is SQVTM, CDR2 ANQGSEA.